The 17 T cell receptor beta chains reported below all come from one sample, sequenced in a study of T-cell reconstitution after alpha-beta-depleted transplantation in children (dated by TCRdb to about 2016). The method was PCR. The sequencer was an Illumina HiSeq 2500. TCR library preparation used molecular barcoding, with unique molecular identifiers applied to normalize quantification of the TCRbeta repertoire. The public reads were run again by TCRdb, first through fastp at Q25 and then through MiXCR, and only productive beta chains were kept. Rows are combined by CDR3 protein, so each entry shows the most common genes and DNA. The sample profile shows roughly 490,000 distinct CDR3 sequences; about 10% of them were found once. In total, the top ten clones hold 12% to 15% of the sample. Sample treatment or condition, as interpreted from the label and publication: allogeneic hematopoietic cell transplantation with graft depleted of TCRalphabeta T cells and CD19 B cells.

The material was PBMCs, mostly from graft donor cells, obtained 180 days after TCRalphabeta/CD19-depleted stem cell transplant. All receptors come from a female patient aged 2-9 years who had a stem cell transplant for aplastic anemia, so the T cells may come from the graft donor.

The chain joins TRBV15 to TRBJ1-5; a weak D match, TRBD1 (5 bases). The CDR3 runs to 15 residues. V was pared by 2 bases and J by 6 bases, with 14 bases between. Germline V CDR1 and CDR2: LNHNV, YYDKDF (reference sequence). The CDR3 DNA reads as TGTGCCACCAGCAGAACCCCAGGGTTAAGTCAGCCCCAGCATTTT. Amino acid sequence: CATSRTPGLSQPQHF.

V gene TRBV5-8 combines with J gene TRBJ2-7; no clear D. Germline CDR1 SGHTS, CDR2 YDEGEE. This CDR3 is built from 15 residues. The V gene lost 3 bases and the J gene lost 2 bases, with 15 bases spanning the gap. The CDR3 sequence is CASSWHTASTYEQYF. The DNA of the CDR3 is TGTGCCAGCAGCTGGCATACAGCCTCCACCTACGAGCAGTACTTC.

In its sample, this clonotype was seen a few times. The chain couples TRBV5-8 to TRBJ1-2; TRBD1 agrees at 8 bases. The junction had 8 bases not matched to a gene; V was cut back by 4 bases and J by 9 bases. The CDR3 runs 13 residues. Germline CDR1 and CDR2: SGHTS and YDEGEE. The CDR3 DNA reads TGTGCCAGCAGCGCCGACAGGGGAGAGAGCTACACCTTC. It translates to CASSADRGESYTF.

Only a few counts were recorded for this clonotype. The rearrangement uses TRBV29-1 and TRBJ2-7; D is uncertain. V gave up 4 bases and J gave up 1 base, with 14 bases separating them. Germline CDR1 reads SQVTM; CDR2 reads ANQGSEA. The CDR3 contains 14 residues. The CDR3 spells CSVVGFPYSYEQYF. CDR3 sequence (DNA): TGCAGCGTTGTTGGATTCCCCTATTCCTACGAGCAGTACTTC.

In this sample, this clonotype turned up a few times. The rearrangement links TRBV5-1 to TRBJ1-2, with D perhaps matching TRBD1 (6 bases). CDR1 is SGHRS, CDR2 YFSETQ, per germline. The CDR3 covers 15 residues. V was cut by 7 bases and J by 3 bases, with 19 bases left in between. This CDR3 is CASFSHDRPDYGYTF. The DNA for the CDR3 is TGCGCCAGCTTTTCCCACGACAGGCCGGACTATGGCTACACCTTC. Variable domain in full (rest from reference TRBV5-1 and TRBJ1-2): KAGVTQTPRYLIKTRGQQVTLSCSPISGHRSVSWYQQTPGQGLQFLFEYFSETQRNKGNFPGRFSGRQFSNSRSEMNVSTLELGDSALYLCASFSHDRPDYGYTFGSGTRLTVV.

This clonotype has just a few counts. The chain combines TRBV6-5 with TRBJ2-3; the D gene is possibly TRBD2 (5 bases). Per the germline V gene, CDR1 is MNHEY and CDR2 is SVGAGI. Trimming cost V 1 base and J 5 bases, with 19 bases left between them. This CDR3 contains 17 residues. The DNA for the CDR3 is TGTGCCAGCAGTTACTACTTTAGGAGCGGACCTGGAGATACGCAGTATTTT. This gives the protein CASSYYFRSGPGDTQYF.

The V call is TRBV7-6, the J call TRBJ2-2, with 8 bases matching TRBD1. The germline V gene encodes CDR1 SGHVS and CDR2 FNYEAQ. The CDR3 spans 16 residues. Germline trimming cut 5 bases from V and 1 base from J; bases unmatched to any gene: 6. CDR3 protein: CASSTAGTGNTGELFF. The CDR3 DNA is TGTGCCAGCAGCACGGCCGGGACAGGGAACACCGGGGAGCTGTTTTTT.

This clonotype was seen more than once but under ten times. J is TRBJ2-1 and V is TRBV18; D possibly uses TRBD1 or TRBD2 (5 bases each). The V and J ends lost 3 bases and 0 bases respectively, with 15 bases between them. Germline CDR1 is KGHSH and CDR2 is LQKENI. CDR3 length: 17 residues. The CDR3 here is CASSPRDGLSSYNEQFF. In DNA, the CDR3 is TGTGCCAGCTCACCCCGGGACGGTCTTAGCTCCTACAATGAGCAGTTCTTC. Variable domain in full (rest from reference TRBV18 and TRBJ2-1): NAGVMQNPRHLVRRRGQEARLRCSPMKGHSHVYWYRQLPEEGLKFMVYLQKENIIDESGMPKERFSAEFPKEGPSILRIQQVVRGDSAAYFCASSPRDGLSSYNEQFFGPGTRLTVL.

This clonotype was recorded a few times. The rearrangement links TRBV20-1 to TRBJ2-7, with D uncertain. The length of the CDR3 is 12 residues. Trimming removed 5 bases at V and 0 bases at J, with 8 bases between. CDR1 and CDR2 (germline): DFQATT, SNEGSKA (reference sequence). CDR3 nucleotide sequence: TGCAGTGCTTGTACCTCCTCCTACGAGCAGTACTTC. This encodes CSACTSSYEQYF.

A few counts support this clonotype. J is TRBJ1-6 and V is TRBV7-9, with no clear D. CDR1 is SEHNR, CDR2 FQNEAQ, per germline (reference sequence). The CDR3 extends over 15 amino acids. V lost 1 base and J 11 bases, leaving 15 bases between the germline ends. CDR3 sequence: CASSLDPRPRPPLHF. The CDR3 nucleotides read TGTGCCAGCAGCTTAGATCCGAGACCACGCCCACCCCTCCACTTT.

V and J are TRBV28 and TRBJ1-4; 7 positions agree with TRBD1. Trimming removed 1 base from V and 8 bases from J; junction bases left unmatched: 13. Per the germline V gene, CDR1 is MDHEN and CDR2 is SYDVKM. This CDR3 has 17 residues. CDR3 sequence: CASSLSRIGQAPEKLFF. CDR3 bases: TGTGCCAGCAGTTTATCAAGAATTGGACAGGCCCCGGAAAAACTGTTTTTT.

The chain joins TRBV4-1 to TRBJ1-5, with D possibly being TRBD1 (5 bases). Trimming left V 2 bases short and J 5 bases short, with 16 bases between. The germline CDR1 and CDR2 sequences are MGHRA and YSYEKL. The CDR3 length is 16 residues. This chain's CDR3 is CASSQTGHPGDQPQHF. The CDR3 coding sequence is TGCGCCAGCAGCCAAACCGGACACCCGGGGGATCAGCCCCAGCATTTT.

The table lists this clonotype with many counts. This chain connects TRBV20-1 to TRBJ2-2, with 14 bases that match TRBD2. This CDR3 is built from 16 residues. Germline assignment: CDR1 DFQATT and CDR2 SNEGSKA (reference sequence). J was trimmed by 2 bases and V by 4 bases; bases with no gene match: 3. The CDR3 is CSATTSGGVNTGELFF. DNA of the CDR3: TGCAGTGCTACGACTAGCGGGGGGGTTAACACCGGGGAGCTGTTTTTT.

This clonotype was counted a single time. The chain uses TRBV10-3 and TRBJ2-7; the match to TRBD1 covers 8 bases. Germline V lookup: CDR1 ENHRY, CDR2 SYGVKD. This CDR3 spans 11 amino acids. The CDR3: CACGRGREQYV. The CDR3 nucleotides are TGTGCGTGCGGCAGGGGGCGCGAGCAGTACGTC.

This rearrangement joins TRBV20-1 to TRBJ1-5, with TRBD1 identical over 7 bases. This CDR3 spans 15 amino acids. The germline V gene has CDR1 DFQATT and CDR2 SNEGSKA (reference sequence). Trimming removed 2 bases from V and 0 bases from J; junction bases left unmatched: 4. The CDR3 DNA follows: TGCAGTGCTAGACGAGGACAGGTTAGCAATCAGCCCCAGCATTTT. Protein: CSARRGQVSNQPQHF.

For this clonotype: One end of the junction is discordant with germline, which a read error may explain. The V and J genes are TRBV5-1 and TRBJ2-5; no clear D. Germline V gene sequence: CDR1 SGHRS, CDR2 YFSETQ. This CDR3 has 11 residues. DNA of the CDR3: TGCGCCATCAGCTTCAAAGAGACCCAGTACTTC. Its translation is CAISFKETQYF. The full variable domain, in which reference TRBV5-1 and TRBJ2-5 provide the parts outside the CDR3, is KAGVTQTPRYLIKTRGQQVTLSCSPISGHRSVSWYQQTPGQGLQFLFEYFSETQRNKGNFPGRFSGRQFSNSRSEMNVSTLELGDSALYLCAISFKETQYFGPGTRLLVL.

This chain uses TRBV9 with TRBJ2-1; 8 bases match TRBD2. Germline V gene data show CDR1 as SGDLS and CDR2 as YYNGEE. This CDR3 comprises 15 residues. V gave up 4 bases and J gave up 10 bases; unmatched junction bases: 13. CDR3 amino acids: CASSPRGRTSREQFF. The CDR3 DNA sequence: TGTGCCAGCAGCCCCAGAGGTAGGACTAGCCGCGAGCAGTTCTTC. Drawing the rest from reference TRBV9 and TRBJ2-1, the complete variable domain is DSGVTQTPKHLITATGQRVTLRCSPRSGDLSVYWYQQSLDQGLQFLIQYYNGEERAKGNILERFSAQQFPDLHSELNLSSLELGDSALYFCASSPRGRTSREQFFGPGTRLTVL.